A single sample is the source of the 14 T cell receptor beta chains below, sequenced in a study of immune evolution from preneoplasia to lung adenocarcinoma. Only in-frame clones appear in the TCRdb table, and some are missing; sequencing was by immunoSEQ multiplex PCR. The table lists 4,500 or so clones, around three quarters of them singletons. The sequenced material came from FFPE invasive lung adenocarcinoma tissue. The receptors were gathered from a person between 65 and 79 years old with invasive lung adenocarcinoma. Some clones in this sample may be carry-over from other donors' samples.

This rearrangement joins TRBV2 to TRBJ2-4; possibly TRBD2 for D (5 bases). Per germline, CDR1 SNHLY and CDR2 FYNNEI. The CDR3 loop spans 16 amino acids. V was trimmed by 2 bases and J by 0 bases, leaving 11 bases between them. The CDR3, as DNA: TGTGCCAGCAGTGAACGCAGCGGATTAGCCAAAAACATTCAGTACTTC. Residues: CASSERSGLAKNIQYF.

The chain couples TRBV7-8 to TRBJ2-7; TRBD2 might be the D (5 bases). Germline assignment: CDR1 SGHVS and CDR2 FQNEAQ. The CDR3 totals 13 residues. Trimming took 1 base from V and 5 from J, leaving 9 bases between them. The CDR3 nucleotides are TGTGCCAGCAGCTTAGGGAGGATCCACGAGCAGTACTTC. It is translated as CASSLGRIHEQYF.

The J gene is TRBJ2-3, the V gene TRBV6-4; 10 positions match TRBD2. Looked up from germline, CDR1 is MRHNA and CDR2 is SNTAGT. The CDR3 has 15 amino acids. Unmatched junction bases numbered 2, after V lost 5 bases and J lost 0 bases. The CDR3 is CASSKTSGSTDTQYF. CDR3 nucleotides: TGTGCCAGCAGTAAGACTAGCGGGAGCACAGATACGCAGTATTTT.

The chain links TRBV6-5 to TRBJ2-2, with D unclear. V lost 0 bases and J 2 bases, leaving 7 bases between the germline ends. CDR3 length equals 15 residues. Germline assignment: CDR1 MNHEY and CDR2 SVGAGI. CDR3 coding DNA: TGTGCCAGCAGTTACTCCTGGAGAAACACCGGGGAGCTGTTTTTT. Its translation is CASSYSWRNTGELFF.

This clone came up a few times. This sequence joins TRBV7-8 and TRBJ2-5, with 8 bases identical to TRBD2. Losses at the gene ends were 1 base for V and 10 bases for J; bases not matched to a gene: 8. CDR3 length: 14 amino acids. Germline V lookup: CDR1 SGHVS, CDR2 FQNEAQ. CDR3 nucleotide sequence: TGTGCCAGCAGCTTAGACGGGGGGGGCAGGATCCAGTACTTC. Protein: CASSLDGGGRIQYF.

The chain has TRBV30 and TRBJ2-5; TRBD1 is a possible D gene (5 bases). Germline CDR1 is GTSNPN and CDR2 is SVGIG (reference sequence). Trimming removed 3 bases from V and 3 bases from J, with 11 bases in between. The length of the CDR3 is 13 residues. CDR3 sequence reads: CAWRGPGKETQYF. In DNA form, the CDR3 reads TGTGCCTGGAGAGGTCCAGGGAAAGAGACCCAGTACTTC.

The chain links TRBV5-1 to TRBJ2-2; 12 positions match TRBD2. Germline V gene data show CDR1 as SGHRS and CDR2 as YFSETQ. The CDR3 is 15 residues long. The ends lost 4 bases at V and 8 bases at J; junction bases unmatched: 6. Written as DNA, the CDR3 is TGCGCCAGCAGCCTAGGACTAGCGGGGACAGGGGAGCTGTTTTTT. This codes for CASSLGLAGTGELFF.

This clone showed up just once. Written as DNA, the CDR3 is TGTGCCAGCAGCCCGGGACTAGCGGTGACAGATACGCAGTATTTT. Translating it yields CASSPGLAVTDTQYF. The V and J genes are TRBV14 and TRBJ2-3; 11 bases align to TRBD2. The CDR3 consists of 15 residues. The germline CDR1 and CDR2 sequences are SGHDN and FVKESK. J gave up 3 bases and V 4 bases, and 3 bases lay outside the gene matches. The whole variable domain, filled in from reference TRBV14 and TRBJ2-3, reads EAGVTQFPSHSVIEKGQTVTLRCDPISGHDNLYWYRRVMGKEIKFLLHFVKESKQDESGMPNNRFLAERTGGTYSTLKVQPAELEDSGVYFCASSPGLAVTDTQYFGPGTRLTVL.

This clone was detected a few times. Relative to the germline gene, one junction end is altered; a read error may explain this. The chain is built from TRBV29-1 and TRBJ1-1, with D unclear. The germline V gene has CDR1 SQVTM and CDR2 ANQGSEA. This CDR3 has 10 residues. CDR3 in DNA: TGCAGCGTTGATGGTTCAGGACGCAACTTT. Protein product: CSVDGSGRNF.

The CDR3 here is CASSLFFYEQYF. The CDR3 nucleotides read TGTGCCAGCAGTCTCTTCTTCTACGAGCAGTACTTC. The V and J genes are TRBV28 and TRBJ2-7; no clear D gene. The germline gives CDR1 MDHEN, CDR2 SYDVKM. The CDR3 runs to 12 residues. Trimming removed 5 bases at V and 3 bases at J, with 8 bases between.

This chain joins TRBV5-1 and TRBJ1-2; TRBD1 aligns across 9 bases. The CDR3 extends over 13 amino acids. Germline CDR1 reads SGHRS; CDR2 reads YFSETQ. V was clipped by 4 bases and J by 8 bases; unmatched bases: 6. CDR3 DNA sequence: TGCGCCAGCAGCCGGGACAGGGAGTGGGGCTACACCTTC. It encodes CASSRDREWGYTF.

Concerning this clone itself: This CDR3 is also generated by other DNA sequences in the sample. The chain combines TRBV5-1 with TRBJ2-2; 7 bases are a match to TRBD1. CDR1 and CDR2 from the germline V gene are SGHRS and YFSETQ. The CDR3 consists of 15 residues. V lost 6 bases to trimming and J lost 5 bases; unmatched junction nucleotides: 10. Written as DNA, the CDR3 is TGCGCCAGCACCCAAAGGGGACAGCCGACCGGGGAGCTGTTTTTT. It is translated as CASTQRGQPTGELFF.

The chain combines TRBV30 with TRBJ2-1, with 7 positions matching TRBD2. V lost 3 bases to trimming and J lost 9 bases; unmatched junction nucleotides: 8. Germline V lookup: CDR1 GTSNPN, CDR2 SVGIG (reference sequence). This CDR3 comprises 13 residues. DNA of the CDR3: TGTGCCTGGAGGCGGGAGCAGGCCGCTGAGCAGTTCTTC. It encodes CAWRREQAAEQFF.

V usage is TRBV9 and J usage is TRBJ2-2, with no clear D. Germline assignment: CDR1 SGDLS and CDR2 YYNGEE. With 0 bases removed from V and 11 bases from J, the gap between germline ends came to 8 bases. This CDR3 is 12 amino acids long. The CDR3 DNA sequence: TGTGCCAGCAGCGTAGACGTCGGCGAGCTGTTTTTT. Its translation is CASSVDVGELFF.